This record looks at one T cell receptor (beta chain) sequence and its context. What it binds is not known. It was roughly 3.5 ug of total RNA that each TCR library used. Eight separate reactions for every sample produced the cDNA. TCRdb re-called the 5' RACE reads; every CDR3 protein appears as one record, without DNA. This sample contains 150,000 or so distinct CDR3 sequences. The data stem from a study of monozygotic twins with inflammatory bowel disease. General observations from the study: The data offered no way to tell different T cell subtypes apart. Varied immunosuppressive treatments among patients may have increased repertoire variability.

The sequenced sample was blood. The sequence came from a human donor with ulcerative colitis or Crohn's disease, or a healthy co-twin of an affected twin (not recorded which).

The CDR3 protein is CASKPSGSSYNEQFF. The V gene is TRBV10-2, the J gene TRBJ2-1; the D gene TCRdb calls, TRBD2, cannot be checked with no DNA. The CDR3 spans 15 residues. Germline V lookup: CDR1 WSHSY, CDR2 SAAADI.